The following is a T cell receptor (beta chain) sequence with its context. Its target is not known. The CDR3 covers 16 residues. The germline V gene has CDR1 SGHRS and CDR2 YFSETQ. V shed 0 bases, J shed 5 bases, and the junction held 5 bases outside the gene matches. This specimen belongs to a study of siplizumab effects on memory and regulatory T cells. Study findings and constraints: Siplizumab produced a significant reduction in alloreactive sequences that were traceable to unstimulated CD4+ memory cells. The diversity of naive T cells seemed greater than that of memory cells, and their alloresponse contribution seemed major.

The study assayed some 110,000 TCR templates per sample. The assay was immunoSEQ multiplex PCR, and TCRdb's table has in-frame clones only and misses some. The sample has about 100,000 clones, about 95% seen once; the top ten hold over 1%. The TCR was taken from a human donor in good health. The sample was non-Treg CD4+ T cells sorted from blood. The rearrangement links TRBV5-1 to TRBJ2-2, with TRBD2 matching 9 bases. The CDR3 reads CASSLAGLANTGELFF. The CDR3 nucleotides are TGCGCCAGCAGCTTGGCGGGACTAGCTAATACCGGGGAGCTGTTTTTT. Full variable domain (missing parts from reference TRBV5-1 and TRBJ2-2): KAGVTQTPRYLIKTRGQQVTLSCSPISGHRSVSWYQQTPGQGLQFLFEYFSETQRNKGNFPGRFSGRQFSNSRSEMNVSTLELGDSALYLCASSLAGLANTGELFFGEGSRLTVL.